One sample yielded the 31 T cell receptor beta chains listed below, sequenced in a study of low-dose radiotherapy and immunotherapy resistance in tumors. Time point denoted: after trial treatment. The treatment: LDRT plus nivolumab, ipilimumab, low-dose cyclophosphamide and aspirin (RACIN trial). TRAV and TRBV primers primed cDNA for both TCRalpha and TCRbeta. With a V-primer adapter and a constant-region primer, TCRs were amplified for 20 to 25 PCR cycles. TCRdb reanalysed the reads using MiXCR and keeps one entry per CDR3 protein. This table holds 65,000 to 85,000 distinct CDR3 sequences, around a sixth found once. The material was PBMCs, obtained after low-dose radiotherapy plus immunotherapy. Receptors were obtained from a male donor with prostate cancer.

This clonotype was detected many times. The rearrangement joins TRBV6-6 to TRBJ2-6; D is possibly TRBD2 (5 bases). V lost 6 bases and J 3 bases, leaving 15 bases between the germline ends. This CDR3 has 16 residues. Germline V gene lookup returns CDR1 MNHNY and CDR2 SVGAGI (reference sequence). This CDR3 reads CASRNRGLIGANVLTF. For the CDR3, the DNA is TGTGCCAGCAGGAACAGAGGGTTGATTGGGGCCAACGTCCTGACTTTC.

At least ten counts were recorded for this clonotype. V usage is TRBV28 and J usage is TRBJ2-3; D is undetermined. Germline assignment: CDR1 MDHEN and CDR2 SYDVKM. The V and J ends lost 8 bases and 2 bases respectively, with 8 bases between them. This CDR3 has 12 residues. The CDR3 loop is CASGVPTDTQYF. The CDR3 nucleotides are TGTGCCAGCGGGGTACCCACAGATACGCAGTATTTT.

This clonotype was seen ten or more times. This sequence joins TRBV25-1 and TRBJ2-1; D is unresolved. The CDR3 loop spans 15 amino acids. Per germline, CDR1 MGHDK and CDR2 SYGVNS. V lost 3 bases and J 0 bases, leaving 9 bases between the germline ends. CDR3 sequence: CASSDRVGSYNEQFF. The CDR3 DNA reads TGTGCCAGCAGTGATCGAGTGGGCTCCTACAATGAGCAGTTCTTC.

Many counts were recorded for this clonotype. The rearrangement links TRBV10-3 to TRBJ2-7, with D tentatively TRBD1 (6 bases). Germline lookup yields CDR1 ENHRY and CDR2 SYGVKD. CDR3 size: 13 residues. V was shortened by 5 bases and J by 3 bases, with 11 bases between the two germline ends. DNA for the CDR3: TGTGCCATCAGTTCCCAGGGGAACTACGAGCAGTACTTC. Encoded protein: CAISSQGNYEQYF.

The table lists this clonotype with many counts. V is TRBV3-1 and J is TRBJ2-7, with D possibly matching TRBD1 (6 bases). The CDR3 has 18 residues. Trimming left V 2 bases short and J 0 bases short, with 20 bases between. Germline V gives CDR1 LGHDT, CDR2 YNNKEL (reference sequence). CDR3 protein: CASSQLAAIRTVSYEQYF. The CDR3 DNA reads TGTGCCAGCAGCCAACTCGCCGCGATACGGACAGTCTCCTACGAGCAGTACTTC.

This clonotype appeared many times. The chain couples TRBV27 to TRBJ2-7; D not certain. V was trimmed by 8 bases and J by 9 bases, leaving 17 bases between them. The CDR3 totals 12 residues. Germline V gene sequence: CDR1 MNHEY, CDR2 SMNVEV (reference sequence). The CDR3 loop is CASSDGSLGQYF. The CDR3 DNA reads TGTGCCAGCTCGGACGGCTCCCTTGGGCAGTACTTC.

In this sample, this clonotype turned up many times. The chain has TRBV30 and TRBJ2-5; TRBD2 agrees at 12 bases. CDR1 GTSNPN and CDR2 SVGIG come from the germline V gene (reference sequence). After removal of 2 bases from V and 4 bases from J, the junction contained 14 bases not matched to a gene. This CDR3 is built from 18 residues. The CDR3: CAWSKLAGGGGRRETQYF. The CDR3 nucleotides are TGTGCCTGGAGTAAGCTAGCGGGAGGGGGGGGTAGAAGAGAGACCCAGTACTTC.

The CDR3 here is CASSLGGREQYF. Here the CDR3 DNA reads TGTGCCAGCAGCTTAGGGGGCCGGGAGCAGTACTTC. The chain employs TRBV7-9 and TRBJ2-7; D may be TRBD1 (5 bases). Germline V gives CDR1 SEHNR, CDR2 FQNEAQ (reference sequence). V was pared by 1 base and J by 7 bases, with 8 bases between. The CDR3 is 12 residues long.

The chain joins TRBV7-2 to TRBJ2-4, with D perhaps assigned TRBD1 or TRBD2 (5 bases each). V lost 2 bases and J 11 bases, leaving 19 bases between the germline ends. The CDR3 runs to 15 residues. Germline lookup yields CDR1 SGHTA and CDR2 FQGNSA. The CDR3 loop is CASSLIAGSGFVQYF. The DNA for the CDR3 is TGTGCCAGCAGCTTAATCGCAGGGTCGGGATTCGTTCAGTACTTC.

This clonotype showed up many times. The V gene is TRBV5-6, the J gene TRBJ1-6, with 10 positions matching TRBD1. Germline loops: CDR1 SGHDT, CDR2 YYEEEE. J lost 8 bases, V lost 2 bases, and 7 bases had no gene match. This CDR3 has 16 residues. CDR3 sequence reads: CASSFSGQGSDSPLHF. In DNA form, the CDR3 reads TGTGCCAGCAGCTTTTCGGGACAGGGGAGCGATTCACCCCTCCACTTT.

Ten or more counts support this clonotype. This chain joins TRBV12-5 and TRBJ1-1; no definite D call. The V end was cut by 6 bases, the J end by 0 bases, with 8 bases between. Germline V gene sequence: CDR1 LGHNT, CDR2 FRNRAP. The CDR3 sequence is 13 residues long. CDR3 amino acids: CASGPDLNTEAFF. The CDR3 DNA is TGTGCTAGTGGGCCCGATCTGAACACTGAAGCTTTCTTT.

This clonotype was recorded at least ten times. This chain connects TRBV29-1 to TRBJ1-1, with 10 positions matching TRBD1. CDR3 length: 14 amino acids. Trimming cost V 5 bases and J 1 base; bases outside gene matches: 4. Looked up from germline, CDR1 is SQVTM and CDR2 is ANQGSEA. The CDR3 region is CSVLGQGRNTEAFF. The CDR3, as DNA: TGCAGCGTTTTGGGACAGGGGCGGAACACTGAAGCTTTCTTT.

This clonotype was found many times. The chain recombines TRBV6-6 with TRBJ2-2, with 7 bases identical to TRBD1. V was pared by 0 bases and J by 3 bases, with 4 bases of the junction left unmatched. Germline V gene data show CDR1 as MNHNY and CDR2 as SVGAGI (reference sequence). The CDR3 consists of 16 residues. The CDR3 coding sequence is TGTGCCAGCAGTTACTCAAGGACAGGTGACACCGGGGAGCTGTTTTTT. This encodes CASSYSRTGDTGELFF.

This clonotype appeared many times. V gene TRBV6-1 combines with J gene TRBJ1-2; D gene ambiguous. Trimming pared 6 bases from V and 8 bases from J, leaving 13 bases between. This CDR3 region has 12 residues. The germline CDR1 and CDR2 sequences are MNHNS and SASEGT. The CDR3 DNA reads TGTGCCAGCAGCTCCTTTAGTGGGGGCTACACCTTC. This sequence encodes CASSSFSGGYTF.

Details on this clonotype: The likely explanation is a read error, given a far larger clone one base away. The chain employs TRBV28 and TRBJ2-1; 10 bases are shared with TRBD2. Germline V gene sequence: CDR1 MDHEN, CDR2 SYDVKM. After removal of 7 bases from V and 10 bases from J, the junction contained 7 bases not matched to a gene. This CDR3 is built from 13 residues. CDR3 protein: CASIGTSAYEQFF. CDR3 bases: TGTGCCAGCATCGGGACTAGCGCCTACGAGCAGTTCTTC.

The chain has TRBV20-1 and TRBJ2-3; TRBD2 might be the D (6 bases). CDR3 length equals 15 residues. Looked up from germline, CDR1 is DFQATT and CDR2 is SNEGSKA (reference sequence). Trimming removed 3 bases from V and 0 bases from J, with 13 bases in between. CDR3 nucleotides: TGCAGTGCTAGGGGGGGACGGTCTAGCACAGATACGCAGTATTTT. This translates into CSARGGRSSTDTQYF.

In its sample, this clonotype was seen many times. The chain employs TRBV18 and TRBJ1-6, with 10 bases fitting TRBD1. This CDR3 comprises 18 residues. V trimming: 5 bases; J trimming: 3 bases; junction bases outside the gene matches: 10. The germline gives CDR1 KGHSH, CDR2 LQKENI. The CDR3 region has the DNA TGTGCCAGCTCATCACGGGACAGGGGTTCAATCTATAATTCACCCCTCCACTTT. This gives the protein CASSSRDRGSIYNSPLHF.

Many counts were recorded for this clonotype. The V gene is TRBV19, the J gene TRBJ2-3; D is perhaps TRBD1 (6 bases). The CDR3 totals 14 residues. V was pared by 7 bases and J by 5 bases, with 16 bases between. Germline V gene lookup returns CDR1 LNHDA and CDR2 SQIVND (reference sequence). The CDR3 here is CASKEVGGKDTQYF. CDR3 bases: TGTGCCAGTAAAGAGGTAGGGGGAAAAGATACGCAGTATTTT.

The gene calls are TRBV20-1 and TRBJ2-1, with D perhaps assigned TRBD1 or TRBD2 (5 bases each). V shed 4 bases and J shed 15 bases, with 13 bases lying between them. CDR1 is DFQATT, CDR2 SNEGSKA, per germline (reference sequence). This CDR3 contains 10 residues. DNA for the CDR3: TGCAGTGCTACCTACGGGGCCCTGTTCTTC. Protein: CSATYGALFF.

This clonotype was seen once. The V call is TRBV19, the J call TRBJ1-5; the D is unclear. CDR1 and CDR2 from the germline V gene are LNHDA and SQIVND (reference sequence). Deletions cut 5 bases from V and 0 bases from J, with 17 bases between. This CDR3 has 17 residues. In DNA form, the CDR3 reads TGTGCCAGTAGTCCCGGGGAGGGTCTATATAGCAATCAGCCCCAGCATTTT. Protein product: CASSPGEGLYSNQPQHF. The variable domain in full, with the rest retrieved from reference TRBV19 and TRBJ1-5, is DGGITQSPKYLFRKEGQNVTLSCEQNLNHDAMYWYRQDPGQGLRLIYYSQIVNDFQKGDIAEGYSVSREKKESFPLTVTSAQKNPTAFYLCASSPGEGLYSNQPQHFGDGTRLSIL.

A remark on this clonotype: A far larger clone differs by one base, so this is likely a read error. This sequence joins TRBV28 and TRBJ2-1; D might be TRBD2 (6 bases). The V end lost 8 bases, the J end lost 10 bases, and 18 bases lay between the germline ends. Germline CDR1 is MDHEN and CDR2 is SYDVKM. This CDR3 contains 13 residues. The CDR3 DNA sequence: TGTGCCAGCCTCTTCGGGAGTTCAGGCGAGCAGTTCTTC. Its protein is CASLFGSSGEQFF.

This clonotype was seen at least ten times. The rearrangement uses TRBV20-1 and TRBJ2-3, with unresolved D. This CDR3 is 15 amino acids long. Deletions cut 1 base from V and 1 base from J, with 12 bases between. The germline gives CDR1 DFQATT, CDR2 SNEGSKA (reference sequence). CDR3 sequence reads: CSARVGYTRTDTQYF. The CDR3 region has the DNA TGCAGTGCTAGAGTGGGTTACACCCGCACAGATACGCAGTATTTT.

Concerning this clonotype: This may stem from a read error, because a much larger clone lies one nucleotide away. This chain joins TRBV4-1 and TRBJ2-7, with D perhaps TRBD2 (5 bases). The CDR3 sequence is 15 residues long. Germline CDR1 MGHRA, CDR2 YSYEKL. Trimming shortened V by 1 base and J by 5 bases, and 15 bases separated the two germline ends. The CDR3 is CASSQVSGSRDEQYF. The DNA of the CDR3 is TGCGCCAGCAGCCAAGTTTCGGGGTCTAGGGACGAGCAGTACTTC.

This clonotype came up many times. The chain uses TRBV6-5 and TRBJ1-4; possible D gene TRBD1, 6 bases. The length of the CDR3 is 14 residues. The germline V gene has CDR1 MNHEY and CDR2 SVGAGI. V was shortened by 4 bases and J by 0 bases, with 6 bases between the two germline ends. DNA of the CDR3: TGTGCCAGCAGTTGGACAGCAACTAATGAAAAACTGTTTTTT. Residues: CASSWTATNEKLFF.

This clonotype has ten or more counts. V and J are TRBV5-4 and TRBJ2-5, with D uncertain. This CDR3 comprises 13 residues. Germline values: CDR1 SGHNT, CDR2 YYREEE (reference sequence). V lost 5 bases and J 1 base, leaving 9 bases between the germline ends. The DNA of the CDR3 is TGTGCCAGCAGTGAGAAATCCCAAGAGACCCAGTACTTC. Its translation is CASSEKSQETQYF.

This clonotype has a count of ten or more. This chain uses TRBV27 with TRBJ2-3; no clear D. The CDR3 length is 14 residues. Between the trimmed V and J ends, which lost 1 base and 1 base, there was a span of 6 bases. The germline CDR1 and CDR2 sequences are MNHEY and SMNVEV (reference sequence). CDR3 nucleotide sequence: TGTGCCAGCAGTTTATTTCGGGGCACAGATACGCAGTATTTT. Translated, it gives CASSLFRGTDTQYF.

This clonotype has more than one count but fewer than ten. The chain employs TRBV28 and TRBJ2-2; possibly TRBD2 for D (5 bases). Germline CDR1 reads MDHEN; CDR2 reads SYDVKM. V was pared by 6 bases and J by 5 bases, with 16 bases between. This CDR3 comprises 15 residues. CDR3 loop: CASSPPGVGTGELFF. The CDR3 nucleotides are TGTGCCAGCAGCCCACCCGGGGTCGGGACCGGGGAGCTGTTTTTT.

In its sample, this clonotype was seen many times. This chain joins TRBV7-2 and TRBJ2-1; no clear D. This CDR3 has 13 amino acids. The germline gives CDR1 SGHTA, CDR2 FQGNSA. Trimming stripped 0 bases from V and 5 bases from J, with 5 bases between. The CDR3 region has the DNA TGTGCCAGCAGCTTAGCCCACCACAATGAGCAGTTCTTC. As protein: CASSLAHHNEQFF.

This clonotype was counted many times. V usage is TRBV2 and J usage is TRBJ2-1; D is uncertain. The V and J ends lost 3 bases and 8 bases respectively, with 5 bases between them. Germline V gene sequence: CDR1 SNHLY, CDR2 FYNNEI. CDR3 size: 11 residues. This CDR3 is CASSELDEQFF. The CDR3 DNA follows: TGTGCCAGCAGTGAGTTAGATGAGCAGTTCTTC.

The chain uses TRBV12-3 or TRBV12-4 and TRBJ2-6; tentative D call: TRBD2 (7 bases). The CDR3 covers 15 residues. V was shortened by 6 bases and J by 5 bases, with 14 bases between the two germline ends. This CDR3 reads CASRAGGPWANVLTF. CDR3 sequence (DNA): TGTGCCAGCAGAGCCGGGGGGCCCTGGGCCAACGTCCTGACTTTC.

This clonotype has ten or more counts. The V call is TRBV28, the J call TRBJ2-7, with 9 bases lining up with TRBD2. CDR1 MDHEN and CDR2 SYDVKM come from the germline V gene. Losses at the gene ends were 6 bases for V and 1 base for J; bases not matched to a gene: 4. The CDR3 has 14 residues. For the CDR3, the DNA is TGTGCCAGCAGCCCGACTAGCGGTTCCTACGAGCAGTACTTC. It yields the protein CASSPTSGSYEQYF.